These 21 T cell receptor beta chains came from one sample sequenced in a study of blood T cell repertoires in COVID-19. Measured with immunoSEQ multiplex PCR; TCRdb has only the in-frame clones, and not every one. The repertoire consists of under 110,000 clones, with 91% occurring once and the leading ten covering around 15%. The source material was peripheral blood. The receptors here all came from a man in his fifties or sixties with acute or convalescent COVID-19.

The chain recombines TRBV15 with TRBJ1-1; tentative D call: TRBD1 (6 bases). The CDR3 loop spans 14 amino acids. V shed 3 bases and J shed 0 bases, with 8 bases lying between them. The germline gives CDR1 LNHNV, CDR2 YYDKDF (reference sequence). CDR3 DNA sequence: TGTGCCACCAGCAGGGGGACACTGAACACTGAAGCTTTCTTT. Amino acid sequence: CATSRGTLNTEAFF.

The V call is TRBV11-3, the J call TRBJ2-1; 8 positions agree with TRBD2. CDR1 is SGHNT and CDR2 is YENEEA in the germline V gene. The V gene end was trimmed by 0 bases and the J gene end by 7 bases; junction bases not matched to a gene: 8. CDR3 length: 16 residues. CDR3 nucleotides: TGTGCCAGCAGCTTAGAAGCGGGGGCCTCGTGGAATGAGCAGTTCTTC. Protein product: CASSLEAGASWNEQFF.

This rearrangement joins TRBV6-5 to TRBJ1-2; no clear D. Per the germline V gene, CDR1 is MNHEY and CDR2 is SVGAGI. V lost 6 bases and J 7 bases, leaving 18 bases between the germline ends. CDR3 length equals 14 residues. CDR3 DNA: TGTGCCAGCAGCCTCCAGCCTCAACGAGGTGGCTACACCTTC. Translation gives CASSLQPQRGGYTF.

This chain connects TRBV7-2 to TRBJ2-2, with 7 bases matching TRBD1. The CDR3 totals 14 residues. Per the germline V gene, CDR1 is SGHTA and CDR2 is FQGNSA. V lost 6 bases to trimming and J lost 6 bases; unmatched junction nucleotides: 7. The CDR3 protein is CASRLQGTAGELFF. CDR3 DNA: TGTGCCAGCAGACTACAGGGGACCGCCGGGGAGCTGTTTTTT.

This clone was recorded only once. The chain carries TRBV9 and TRBJ2-2, with D possibly being TRBD2 (5 bases). The V and J ends lost 3 bases and 6 bases respectively, with 21 bases between them. Germline CDR1 is SGDLS and CDR2 is YYNGEE. The CDR3 sequence is 17 residues long. The CDR3 sequence is CASSGGLWAGGSGELFF. The CDR3 DNA follows: TGTGCCAGCAGCGGAGGGCTGTGGGCCGGTGGTTCCGGGGAGCTGTTTTTT.

This clone was detected only once. The V call is TRBV15, the J call TRBJ2-1; 13 nucleotides agree with TRBD2. Germline CDR1 is LNHNV and CDR2 is YYDKDF (reference sequence). This CDR3 spans 15 amino acids. V trimming: 5 bases; J trimming: 7 bases; junction bases outside the gene matches: 5. CDR3 bases: TGTGCCACCAGCGCGCGGACTAGCGGGGGTAATGAGCAGTTCTTC. It translates to CATSARTSGGNEQFF. Filled out from reference TRBV15 and TRBJ2-1, the complete variable domain reads DAMVIQNPRYQVTQFGKPVTLSCSQTLNHNVMYWYQQKSSQAPKLLFHYYDKDFNNEADTPDNFQSRRPNTSFCFLDIRSPGLGDTAMYLCATSARTSGGNEQFFGPGTRLTVL.

The chain carries TRBV19 and TRBJ1-1; possible D gene TRBD1, 6 bases. CDR3 length equals 11 residues. Trimming removed 8 bases at V and 10 bases at J, with 14 bases between. The germline V gene has CDR1 LNHDA and CDR2 SQIVND (reference sequence). The CDR3 region is CASWEQGAAFF. The CDR3 DNA reads as TGTGCCAGTTGGGAACAGGGAGCAGCTTTCTTT.

This CDR3 is CASSLQANSNQPQHF. CDR3 in DNA: TGTGCCAGCAGCCTGCAGGCCAATAGCAATCAGCCCCAGCATTTT. This chain connects TRBV4-2 to TRBJ1-5; unclear D gene. Germline V gene sequence: CDR1 LGHNA, CDR2 YNFKEQ. This CDR3 is built from 15 residues. V was cut by 4 bases and J by 0 bases, with 10 bases left in between.

This clone has a handful of counts. The chain combines TRBV19 with TRBJ1-5; D is perhaps TRBD1 (6 bases). The CDR3 contains 17 residues. Deletions cut 1 base from V and 3 bases from J, with 16 bases between. Germline V gene sequence: CDR1 LNHDA, CDR2 SQIVND (reference sequence). As DNA, the CDR3 is TGTGCCAGTAGTATAGGCTTACAGGGTACGTCCAATCAGCCCCAGCATTTT. It yields the protein CASSIGLQGTSNQPQHF.

The chain joins TRBV5-1 to TRBJ1-4; D unclear. The CDR3 spans 15 residues. V gave up 4 bases and J gave up 2 bases, with 12 bases separating them. Germline V gene lookup returns CDR1 SGHRS and CDR2 YFSETQ. The DNA for the CDR3 is TGCGCCAGCAGCCCAGGACGAGGGACTAATGAAAAACTGTTTTTT. It translates to CASSPGRGTNEKLFF.

The genes are TRBV7-9 and TRBJ1-2, with no clear D. The CDR3 has 15 amino acids. Germline V gene lookup returns CDR1 SEHNR and CDR2 FQNEAQ (reference sequence). V lost 2 bases and J lost 2, with 12 bases in between. As DNA, the CDR3 is TGTGCCAGCAGCTTATGGGAGGTCAAGAACTATGGCTACACCTTC. Residues: CASSLWEVKNYGYTF.

This chain connects TRBV5-6 to TRBJ1-2, with D possibly TRBD1 on 5 matching bases. The V end lost 0 bases, the J end lost 4 bases, and 7 bases lay between the germline ends. Germline CDR1 is SGHDT and CDR2 is YYEEEE. The CDR3 length is 13 residues. CDR3 coding DNA: TGTGCCAGCAGCTTGGAGGGGATCTATGGCTACACCTTC. It codes for CASSLEGIYGYTF.

The rearrangement uses TRBV28 and TRBJ1-5, with 8 positions matching TRBD1. V shed 2 bases and J 6 bases; nucleotides not matched to a gene: 6. The CDR3 runs to 15 residues. CDR1 and CDR2 from the germline V gene are MDHEN and SYDVKM. CDR3 nucleotides: TGTGCCAGCAGTTTAGCCAGGGGGCAGGGTCAGCCCCAGCATTTT. Amino acids: CASSLARGQGQPQHF.

This chain uses TRBV5-1 with TRBJ1-1; TRBD1 matches 9 bases. Germline trimming cut 3 bases from V and 8 bases from J; bases unmatched to any gene: 8. The CDR3 is 14 amino acids. Germline-derived CDR1 and CDR2 are SGHRS and YFSETQ. The CDR3 DNA reads as TGCGCCAGCAGCTCCCGGACAGGGGCTGGCGAAGCTTTCTTT. It encodes CASSSRTGAGEAFF.

This clone was detected once. The J gene is TRBJ1-2, the V gene TRBV7-9; D gene unclear. This CDR3 contains 14 residues. Trimming removed 5 bases at V and 4 bases at J, with 14 bases between. CDR1 is SEHNR, CDR2 FQNEAQ, per germline (reference sequence). CDR3 residues: CASSPPSSVYGYTF. The CDR3 region has the DNA TGTGCCAGCAGCCCTCCCTCCTCCGTCTATGGCTACACCTTC. The complete variable domain, with remaining parts taken from reference TRBV7-9 and TRBJ1-2, reads DTGVSQNPRHKITKRGQNVTFRCDPISEHNRLYWYRQTLGQGPEFLTYFQNEAQLEKSRLLSDRFSAERPKGSFSTLEIQRTEQGDSAMYLCASSPPSSVYGYTFGSGTRLTVV.

The V gene is TRBV18, the J gene TRBJ1-5; 11 bases match TRBD1. Germline lookup yields CDR1 KGHSH and CDR2 LQKENI. After removal of 4 bases from V and 7 bases from J, the junction contained 3 bases not matched to a gene. This CDR3 has 14 residues. In DNA form, the CDR3 reads TGTGCCAGCTCACAGGGACAGGGGGACCAGCCCCAGCATTTT. Protein product: CASSQGQGDQPQHF.

The genes are TRBV19 and TRBJ2-2; D possibly corresponds to TRBD2 (6 bases). Trimming took off 7 bases at V and 4 bases at J, with 16 bases between the two ends. CDR1 is LNHDA, CDR2 SQIVND, per germline (reference sequence). The CDR3 sequence is 15 residues long. CDR3 coding DNA: TGTGCCAGTACGCTCGGGTGGAGGGCCACCGGGGAGCTGTTTTTT. Translated, it gives CASTLGWRATGELFF.

This rearrangement joins TRBV18 to TRBJ1-3, with 7 bases matching TRBD1. The CDR3 runs 15 residues. Germline CDR1 and CDR2: KGHSH and LQKENI. V lost 0 bases and J lost 3; bases outside the gene matches: 2. CDR3 bases: TGTGCCAGCTCACCACCGACAGGGAGTGGAAACACCATATATTTT. As protein: CASSPPTGSGNTIYF.

The chain uses TRBV18 and TRBJ1-2, with TRBD1 matching 9 bases. V dropped 4 bases and J dropped 5; count of bases not matched to a gene: 17. The CDR3 is 18 amino acids. Germline V gene data show CDR1 as KGHSH and CDR2 as LQKENI. The CDR3 bases are TGTGCCAGCTCACTTACCAGCGCCGGGACAGGGAATGGGTATGGCTACACCTTC. It codes for CASSLTSAGTGNGYGYTF.

The genes are TRBV6-6 and TRBJ2-7; 10 bases map to TRBD2. After removal of 4 bases from V and 1 base from J, the junction contained 4 bases not matched to a gene. The CDR3 loop spans 15 amino acids. Germline V gene lookup returns CDR1 MNHNY and CDR2 SVGAGI (reference sequence). CDR3 amino acids: CASSSGLADSYEQYF. Here the CDR3 DNA reads TGTGCCAGCAGTTCCGGACTAGCGGATTCCTACGAGCAGTACTTC.

This clone was counted once. The chain recombines TRBV7-2 with TRBJ1-6; 7 bases align to TRBD1. The V gene end was trimmed by 8 bases and the J gene end by 2 bases; junction bases not matched to a gene: 12. CDR1 and CDR2 from the germline V gene are SGHTA and FQGNSA. This CDR3 comprises 17 residues. The CDR3 coding sequence is TGTGCCAGCTTACCGACAGGGAGGCAAGCCTATAATTCACCCCTCCACTTT. The encoded protein is CASLPTGRQAYNSPLHF.